Below, one TCR beta chain is given with its context. Produced via immunoSEQ multiplex PCR; TCRdb's table is partial and in-frame only. Among approximately 4,200 clones listed, roughly 90% were seen once. This sample is drawn from a study of chemoradiotherapy in HPV16-positive cancers. Per the germline V gene, CDR1 is ENHRY and CDR2 is SYGVKD. The CDR3 totals 14 residues. Deletions cut 2 bases from V and 6 bases from J, with 13 bases between. The J gene is TRBJ1-1, the V gene TRBV10-3; D gene uncertain. This receptor was identified in a human donor with HPV-associated anogenital cancer. The sample here was tumor tissue, taken from a patient who underwent chemoradiotherapy. This CDR3 is CAISEVTGIAEAFF. CDR3 nucleotides: TGTGCCATCAGTGAGGTAACCGGGATCGCTGAAGCTTTCTTT.